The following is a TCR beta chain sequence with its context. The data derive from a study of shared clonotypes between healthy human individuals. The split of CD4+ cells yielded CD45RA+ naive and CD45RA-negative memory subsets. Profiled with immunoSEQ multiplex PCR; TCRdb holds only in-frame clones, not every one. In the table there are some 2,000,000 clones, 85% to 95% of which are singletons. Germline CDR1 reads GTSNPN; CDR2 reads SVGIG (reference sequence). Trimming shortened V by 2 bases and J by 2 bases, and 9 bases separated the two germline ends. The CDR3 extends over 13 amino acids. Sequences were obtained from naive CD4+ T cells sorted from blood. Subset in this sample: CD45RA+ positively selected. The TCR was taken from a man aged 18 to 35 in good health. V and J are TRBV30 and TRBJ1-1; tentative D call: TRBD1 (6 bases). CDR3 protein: CAWSNRANTEAFF. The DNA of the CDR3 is TGTGCCTGGAGTAACAGGGCCAACACTGAAGCTTTCTTT.